Shown below are 31 T cell receptor beta chains from a single sample sequenced in a study of cytomegalovirus exposure and HLA in healthy donors. Both 60 Vbeta primers and 13 Jbeta primers went into the PCR. Only in-frame clones appear in the TCRdb table, and some are missing; sequencing was by immunoSEQ multiplex PCR. The table lists approximately 300,000 clones, roughly 86% of them singletons. The sample comprised PBMCs. These receptors were obtained from a woman aged 40 to 50 in good health and CMV-seropositive.

This clone turned up a few times. This chain uses TRBV6-6 with TRBJ1-5; D possibly corresponds to TRBD1 (5 bases). Trimming took off 2 bases at V and 5 bases at J, with 10 bases between the two ends. Germline CDR1 MNHNY, CDR2 SVGAGI (reference sequence). The CDR3 runs to 14 residues. Here the CDR3 reads CASSYEGDYQPQHF. CDR3 DNA: TGTGCCAGCAGTTACGAAGGGGACTATCAGCCCCAGCATTTT.

This chain uses TRBV30 with TRBJ2-7; no clear D gene. The V end was cut by 1 base, the J end by 1 base, with 5 bases between. The germline V gene has CDR1 GTSNPN and CDR2 SVGIG (reference sequence). The CDR3 runs 12 residues. The CDR3 DNA reads TGTGCCTGGAGTGCGAGTTCCTACGAGCAGTACTTC. Translation gives CAWSASSYEQYF.

The chain links TRBV5-1 to TRBJ2-7; 9 positions match TRBD2. With V trimmed by 0 bases and J by 0 bases, 10 bases remained unmatched. This CDR3 region has 18 residues. The germline V gene encodes CDR1 SGHRS and CDR2 YFSETQ. CDR3 sequence (DNA): TGCGCCAGCAGCTTGGCCGAGTCTAGCGGGACGAGCTCCTACGAGCAGTACTTC. Encoded protein: CASSLAESSGTSSYEQYF.

V and J are TRBV28 and TRBJ2-3; TRBD1 might be the D (6 bases). CDR1 is MDHEN, CDR2 SYDVKM, per germline. V lost 5 bases, J lost 5 bases, and 17 bases lay in between. The CDR3 loop spans 15 amino acids. CDR3 amino acids: CASSIQGIRGDTQYF. The CDR3 nucleotides read TGTGCCAGCAGTATACAGGGAATTCGGGGAGATACGCAGTATTTT.

The chain joins TRBV11-3 to TRBJ1-1; TRBD1 matches at 8 bases. Germline CDR1 SGHNT, CDR2 YENEEA. V dropped 2 bases and J dropped 1; count of bases not matched to a gene: 3. The CDR3 length is 15 residues. CDR3 protein: CASSLIQGGNTEAFF. In DNA form, the CDR3 reads TGTGCCAGCAGCTTAATACAGGGGGGGAACACTGAAGCTTTCTTT.

The chain couples TRBV19 to TRBJ2-3; D is perhaps TRBD1 (6 bases). The CDR3 consists of 14 residues. Germline CDR1 LNHDA, CDR2 SQIVND (reference sequence). V was trimmed by 4 bases and J by 3 bases, leaving 11 bases between them. CDR3 amino acids: CASSTGTLTDTQYF. Here the CDR3 DNA reads TGTGCCAGTAGTACCGGGACACTTACAGATACGCAGTATTTT.

The J gene is TRBJ2-1, the V gene TRBV29-1; TRBD2 is a possible D gene (5 bases). Germline assignment: CDR1 SQVTM and CDR2 ANQGSEA. CDR3 length: 15 residues. Trimming pared 2 bases from V and 3 bases from J, leaving 14 bases between. The DNA of the CDR3 is TGCAGCGTTGAACCAGAGCCGGGGATCTACAATGAGCAGTTCTTC. Protein sequence: CSVEPEPGIYNEQFF.

The V gene is TRBV7-9, the J gene TRBJ1-2; the D is unclear. The germline gives CDR1 SEHNR, CDR2 FQNEAQ (reference sequence). Trimming removed 1 base from V and 0 bases from J, with 9 bases in between. The CDR3 contains 15 residues. The DNA of the CDR3 is TGTGCCAGCAGCTTAGGTCAGACATCTAACTATGGCTACACCTTC. It yields the protein CASSLGQTSNYGYTF.

This chain uses TRBV7-8 with TRBJ2-2, with TRBD2 matching 7 bases. The CDR3 runs 14 residues. CDR1 and CDR2 from the germline V gene are SGHVS and FQNEAQ. V gave up 5 bases and J gave up 6 bases; unmatched junction bases: 6. The CDR3 bases are TGTGCCAGCAGCCACACTCGGGGGGCCGGGGAGCTGTTTTTT. The encoded protein is CASSHTRGAGELFF.

This clone was seen a handful of times. Other DNA variants within this sample encode the same CDR3. The rearrangement joins TRBV2 to TRBJ1-1, with D possibly TRBD1 on 5 matching bases. This CDR3 is 14 amino acids long. Trimming cost V 2 bases and J 0 bases, with 7 bases left between them. Germline assignment: CDR1 SNHLY and CDR2 FYNNEI. CDR3 in amino acids: CASSEQGMNTEAFF. The CDR3, as DNA: TGTGCCAGCAGTGAACAGGGCATGAACACTGAAGCTTTCTTT.

This chain uses TRBV19 with TRBJ2-1; perhaps TRBD1 as D (6 bases). This CDR3 spans 13 amino acids. Germline lookup yields CDR1 LNHDA and CDR2 SQIVND (reference sequence). V gave up 4 bases and J gave up 10 bases, with 14 bases separating them. The DNA of the CDR3 is TGTGCCAGTAGTAACCAGGGGTTAGGGGAGCAGTTCTTC. Amino acids: CASSNQGLGEQFF.

This chain joins TRBV7-2 and TRBJ1-6; D is perhaps TRBD1 (5 bases). V was shortened by 1 base and J by 7 bases, with 14 bases between the two germline ends. The germline V gene encodes CDR1 SGHTA and CDR2 FQGNSA. The CDR3 spans 16 residues. The CDR3 protein is CASSLGQPRLNSPLHF. CDR3 DNA sequence: TGTGCCAGCAGCTTAGGACAGCCCAGGCTCAATTCACCCCTCCACTTT. The whole variable domain, filled in from reference TRBV7-2 and TRBJ1-6, reads GAGVSQSPSNKVTEKGKDVELRCDPISGHTALYWYRQSLGQGLEFLIYFQGNSAPDKSGLPSDRFSAERTGGSVSTLTIQRTQQEDSAVYLCASSLGQPRLNSPLHFGNGTRLTVT.

This chain links TRBV28 with TRBJ1-6, with TRBD1 as a possible D gene (6 bases). CDR3 length: 15 residues. Germline V CDR1 and CDR2: MDHEN, SYDVKM. V was clipped by 5 bases and J by 7 bases, with 15 bases between them. CDR3 amino acids: CASSVPGRGNSPLHF. In DNA, the CDR3 is TGTGCCAGCAGTGTCCCGGGCAGGGGCAATTCACCCCTCCACTTT.

This chain links TRBV6-5 with TRBJ2-3; no firm D call. The CDR3 has 12 amino acids. From germline, CDR1 is MNHEY and CDR2 SVGAGI. The V end lost 7 bases, the J end lost 0 bases, and 5 bases lay between the germline ends. The CDR3 sequence: CASKTSTDTQYF. In nucleotides, the CDR3 is TGTGCCAGCAAGACTAGCACAGATACGCAGTATTTT.

This clone has just a few counts. The chain has TRBV2 and TRBJ2-4; tentatively, D is TRBD1 (6 bases). Trimming removed 4 bases at V and 7 bases at J, with 17 bases between. Germline V gene sequence: CDR1 SNHLY, CDR2 FYNNEI. The CDR3 sequence is 15 residues long. The CDR3 nucleotides are TGTGCCAGCAGTGGAGACAGGATAGAGTCGAACATTCAGTACTTC. Translation: CASSGDRIESNIQYF. The complete variable domain, with remaining parts taken from reference TRBV2 and TRBJ2-4, reads EPEVTQTPSHQVTQMGQEVILRCVPISNHLYFYWYRQILGQKVEFLVSFYNNEISEKSEIFDDQFSVERPDGSNFTLKIRSTKLEDSAMYFCASSGDRIESNIQYFGAGTRLSVL.

This clone showed up just once. The chain employs TRBV11-2 and TRBJ2-7, with 14 nucleotides matching TRBD2. Looked up from germline, CDR1 is SGHAT and CDR2 is FQNNGV. After removal of 4 bases from V and 1 base from J, the junction contained 12 bases not matched to a gene. CDR3 length: 19 residues. The CDR3 region is CASSYGLAGGPSFSYEQYF. The CDR3 coding sequence is TGTGCCAGCAGCTACGGACTAGCGGGAGGTCCCTCCTTTTCCTACGAGCAGTACTTC.

The chain employs TRBV14 and TRBJ2-7, with 12 bases fitting TRBD2. Germline loops: CDR1 SGHDN, CDR2 FVKESK. With V trimmed by 4 bases and J by 2 bases, 6 bases remained unmatched. The CDR3 loop spans 16 amino acids. DNA of the CDR3: TGTGCCAGCAGCCCCAGACTAGCGGGAGAACCCTACGAGCAGTACTTC. Encoded protein: CASSPRLAGEPYEQYF.

This rearrangement joins TRBV11-2 to TRBJ2-3; 16 nucleotides align to TRBD2. The CDR3 length is 17 residues. The V segment lost 5 bases and the J segment 6 bases; nucleotides outside the gene matches: 8. Per the germline V gene, CDR1 is SGHAT and CDR2 is FQNNGV. CDR3 region: CASSPPGLAGGGDTQYF. The CDR3 DNA is TGTGCCAGCAGCCCTCCGGGACTAGCGGGAGGGGGGGATACGCAGTATTTT.

Here the CDR3 reads CASSSGLAGETQYF. The CDR3 DNA follows: TGTGCCAGCAGCTCGGGACTAGCGGGAGAGACCCAGTACTTC. V is TRBV7-2 and J is TRBJ2-5; 12 nucleotides align to TRBD2. This CDR3 has 14 residues. CDR1 and CDR2 (germline): SGHTA, FQGNSA. V was pared by 4 bases and J by 4 bases, with 1 base of the junction left unmatched.

This chain connects TRBV25-1 to TRBJ2-2; 9 bases match TRBD2. This CDR3 contains 16 residues. Germline trimming cut 2 bases from V and 0 bases from J; bases unmatched to any gene: 1. The germline V gene encodes CDR1 MGHDK and CDR2 SYGVNS. CDR3 sequence (DNA): TGTGCCAGCAGTGAACTAGCGGGAACGAACACCGGGGAGCTGTTTTTT. Translation: CASSELAGTNTGELFF.

The chain employs TRBV4-3 and TRBJ2-5; 11 bases are a match to TRBD2. The junction had 10 bases not matched to a gene; V was cut back by 1 base and J by 3 bases. This CDR3 is built from 18 residues. The germline V gene encodes CDR1 LGHNA and CDR2 YSLEER. Here the CDR3 DNA reads TGCGCCAGCAGCCAAGCGGTTAGTAGCGGGAGGGCCGAAGAGACCCAGTACTTC. Its translation: CASSQAVSSGRAEETQYF.

This rearrangement joins TRBV7-2 to TRBJ1-2; D not resolved. V lost 1 base, J lost 1 base, and 10 bases lay in between. This CDR3 has 15 amino acids. The germline V gene has CDR1 SGHTA and CDR2 FQGNSA. The DNA for the CDR3 is TGTGCCAGCAGCTTAGGGTCAGTCTTTAACTATGGCTACACCTTC. It encodes CASSLGSVFNYGYTF.

This chain connects TRBV2 to TRBJ2-3, with D tentatively TRBD1 (5 bases). Germline CDR1 is SNHLY and CDR2 is FYNNEI. V was pared by 2 bases and J by 3 bases, with 9 bases between. This CDR3 region has 14 residues. Written as DNA, the CDR3 is TGTGCCAGCAGTGAAACCCGACAGACAGATACGCAGTATTTT. This sequence encodes CASSETRQTDTQYF.

The chain couples TRBV4-3 to TRBJ1-4; TRBD1 agrees at 10 bases. Unmatched junction bases numbered 7, after V lost 0 bases and J lost 6 bases. The length of the CDR3 is 17 residues. CDR1 is LGHNA, CDR2 YSLEER, per germline. The CDR3, as DNA: TGCGCCAGCAGCCAAGATGGGTGGACAGGGGGGGATGAAAAACTGTTTTTT. This encodes CASSQDGWTGGDEKLFF.

In this sample, this clone turned up a few times. The chain combines TRBV5-1 with TRBJ1-4; D is possibly TRBD1 (6 bases). CDR1 is SGHRS, CDR2 YFSETQ, per germline. The CDR3 sequence is 15 residues long. Trimming pared 0 bases from V and 7 bases from J, leaving 13 bases between. CDR3 DNA sequence: TGCGCCAGCAGCTTGGTCGGGGGGCCGGGTGAAAAACTGTTTTTT. Its translation is CASSLVGGPGEKLFF.

The chain carries TRBV9 and TRBJ2-5, with a weak D call TRBD2 (6 bases). The J call is in doubt because the DNA end fits TRBJ2-7 better. This CDR3 comprises 16 residues. From germline, CDR1 is SGDLS and CDR2 YYNGEE. The CDR3 loop is CASSVGETRLGYEQYF. In DNA form, the CDR3 reads TGTGCCAGCAGCGTAGGAGAGACTAGACTAGGCTACGAGCAGTACTTC.

This chain connects TRBV18 to TRBJ1-6, with unresolved D. Germline lookup yields CDR1 KGHSH and CDR2 LQKENI. This CDR3 is built from 16 residues. Between the trimmed V and J ends, which lost 2 bases and 0 bases, there was a span of 8 bases. CDR3 loop: CASSPLGSSYNSPLHF. The CDR3 DNA reads as TGTGCCAGCTCACCATTGGGGAGCTCCTATAATTCACCCCTCCACTTT.

This clone was observed a handful of times. This rearrangement joins TRBV28 to TRBJ2-7, with TRBD1 matching over 10 bases. With 3 bases clipped from V and 6 bases from J, the junction kept 2 bases outside the gene matches. The CDR3 loop spans 13 amino acids. Germline CDR1 is MDHEN and CDR2 is SYDVKM. The CDR3 loop reads CASSLWDRGEQYF. CDR3 nucleotides: TGTGCCAGCAGTTTGTGGGACAGGGGCGAGCAGTACTTC.

This chain uses TRBV20-1 with TRBJ2-3; D is perhaps TRBD1 (5 bases). This CDR3 comprises 11 residues. The germline CDR1 and CDR2 sequences are DFQATT and SNEGSKA (reference sequence). The V end lost 8 bases, the J end lost 0 bases, and 6 bases lay between the germline ends. The CDR3 sequence: CSWGSTDTQYF. CDR3 bases: TGCAGTTGGGGCAGCACAGATACGCAGTATTTT.

In this sample, this clone turned up once. This chain connects TRBV19 to TRBJ1-1; no clear D gene. Trimming took off 4 bases at V and 6 bases at J, with 15 bases between the two ends. The CDR3 covers 14 residues. CDR1 is LNHDA and CDR2 is SQIVND in the germline V gene (reference sequence). CDR3 bases: TGTGCCAGTAGTACCCGGTGGACTAAGGCTGAAGCTTTCTTT. Encoded protein: CASSTRWTKAEAFF.

The chain has TRBV7-2 and TRBJ1-2, with D hard to call. Germline V gene sequence: CDR1 SGHTA, CDR2 FQGNSA. V was trimmed by 1 base and J by 7 bases, leaving 10 bases between them. This CDR3 has 13 amino acids. CDR3 nucleotides: TGTGCCAGCAGCTTAGTTCGCGGTGGTGGCTACACCTTC. This codes for CASSLVRGGGYTF.